This T cell receptor (beta chain) was identified in a study of blood T cells in healthy people across ages. They isolated at least 7 million PBMCs from each sample. With regard to this clonotype: The antigen is undetermined.

Study findings and constraints: Donor CMV status was unknown, possibly confounding expanded clonotype changes. Without sorted subsets, naive and antigen-experienced compartments could not be conclusively compared. Diversity was higher, and naive CD4+ cells more numerous, in long-lived donors than in aged donors.

CDR3 length: 16 amino acids. V lost 3 bases to trimming and J lost 2 bases, with 15 bases between them. Germline V gene data show CDR1 as SGHNT and CDR2 as YYREEE (reference sequence). PCR was performed a second time for about 6 to 12 cycles using a sample-barcoded 5' primer and a J-beta primer mix. MiXCR, applied by TCRdb to the 5' RACE reads, yields one record per CDR3 protein. The top ten hold roughly 7.9% of the sample, which has more than 1.4 million distinct CDR3 sequences, roughly 45% seen once. This clonotype was obtained from a woman between 18 and 30 years old in good health. The V call is TRBV5-4, the J call TRBJ2-1; maybe TRBD1 (7 bases). Material: blood. CDR3 region: CASSSSGGGPYNEQFF. CDR3 DNA: TGTGCCAGCAGCTCAAGCGGAGGGGGCCCCTACAATGAGCAGTTCTTC.